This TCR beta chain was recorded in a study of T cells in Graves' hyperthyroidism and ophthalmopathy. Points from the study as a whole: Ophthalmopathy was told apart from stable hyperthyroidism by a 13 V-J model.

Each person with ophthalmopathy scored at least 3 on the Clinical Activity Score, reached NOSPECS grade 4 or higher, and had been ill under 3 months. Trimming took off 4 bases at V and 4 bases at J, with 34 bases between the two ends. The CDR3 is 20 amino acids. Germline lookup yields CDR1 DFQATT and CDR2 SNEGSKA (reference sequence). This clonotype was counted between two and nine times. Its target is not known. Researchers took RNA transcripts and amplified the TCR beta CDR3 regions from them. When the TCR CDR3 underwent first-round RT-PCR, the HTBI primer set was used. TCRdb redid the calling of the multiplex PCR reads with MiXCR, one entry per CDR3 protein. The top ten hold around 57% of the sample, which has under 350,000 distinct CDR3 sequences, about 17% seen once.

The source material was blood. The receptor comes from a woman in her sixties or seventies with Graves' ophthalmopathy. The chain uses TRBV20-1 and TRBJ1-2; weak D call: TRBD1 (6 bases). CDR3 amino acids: CSAIRDWRLPLQGAAYGYTF. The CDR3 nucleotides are TGCAGTGCTATTAGGGATTGGCGCCTCCCTTTACAGGGTGCAGCCTATGGCTACACCTTC.